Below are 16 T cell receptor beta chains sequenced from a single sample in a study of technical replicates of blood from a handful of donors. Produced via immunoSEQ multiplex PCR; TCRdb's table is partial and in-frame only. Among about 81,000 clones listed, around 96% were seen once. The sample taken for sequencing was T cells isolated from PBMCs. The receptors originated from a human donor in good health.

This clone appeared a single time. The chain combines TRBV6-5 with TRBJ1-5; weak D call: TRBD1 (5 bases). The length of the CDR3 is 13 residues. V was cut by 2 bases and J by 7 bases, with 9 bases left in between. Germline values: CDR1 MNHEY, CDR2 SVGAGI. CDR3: CASSYRDSQPQHF. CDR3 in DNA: TGTGCCAGCAGTTACAGGGACTCCCAGCCCCAGCATTTT.

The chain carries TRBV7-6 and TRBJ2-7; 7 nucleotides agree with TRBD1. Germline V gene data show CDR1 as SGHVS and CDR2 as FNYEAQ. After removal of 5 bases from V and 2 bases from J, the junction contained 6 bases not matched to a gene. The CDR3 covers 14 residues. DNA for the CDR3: TGTGCCAGCAGCCCGAGACAGGGACCCTACGAGCAGTACTTC. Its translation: CASSPRQGPYEQYF.

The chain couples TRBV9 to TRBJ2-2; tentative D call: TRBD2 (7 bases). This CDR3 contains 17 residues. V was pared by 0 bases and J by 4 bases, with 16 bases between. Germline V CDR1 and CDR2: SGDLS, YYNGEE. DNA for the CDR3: TGTGCCAGCAGCGTAGCTCCGGGGGGCGCGGGCACCGGGGAGCTGTTTTTT. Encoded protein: CASSVAPGGAGTGELFF.

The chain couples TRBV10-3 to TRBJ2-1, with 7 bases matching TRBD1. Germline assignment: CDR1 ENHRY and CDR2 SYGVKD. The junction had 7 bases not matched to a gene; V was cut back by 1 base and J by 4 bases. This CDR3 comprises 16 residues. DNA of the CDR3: TGTGCCATCAGTGAGTTGGGGACAGAAAGTTACAATGAGCAGTTCTTC. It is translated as CAISELGTESYNEQFF.

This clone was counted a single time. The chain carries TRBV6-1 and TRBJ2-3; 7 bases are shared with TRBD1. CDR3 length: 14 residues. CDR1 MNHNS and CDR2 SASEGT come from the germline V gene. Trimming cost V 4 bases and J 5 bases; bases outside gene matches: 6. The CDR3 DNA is TGTGCCAGCAGTGGACGGGACAGTGAAGATACGCAGTATTTT. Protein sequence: CASSGRDSEDTQYF.

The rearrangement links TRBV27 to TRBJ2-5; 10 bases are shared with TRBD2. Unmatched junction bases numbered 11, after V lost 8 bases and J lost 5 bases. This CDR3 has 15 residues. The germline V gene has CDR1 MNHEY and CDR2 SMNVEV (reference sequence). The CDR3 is CASSPSGGGGETQYF. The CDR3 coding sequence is TGTGCCAGCTCCCCTAGCGGGGGAGGTGGGGAGACCCAGTACTTC.

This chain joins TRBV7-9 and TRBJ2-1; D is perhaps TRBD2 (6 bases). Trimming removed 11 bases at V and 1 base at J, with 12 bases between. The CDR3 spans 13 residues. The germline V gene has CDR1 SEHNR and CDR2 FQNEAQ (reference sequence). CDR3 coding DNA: TGTGCCCTTATGGGGGGTTCCTACAATGAGCAGTTCTTC. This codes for CALMGGSYNEQFF.

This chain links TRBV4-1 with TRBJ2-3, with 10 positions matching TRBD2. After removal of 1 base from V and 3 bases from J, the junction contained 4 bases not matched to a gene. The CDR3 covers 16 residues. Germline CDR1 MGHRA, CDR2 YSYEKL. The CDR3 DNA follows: TGCGCCAGCAGCCAAGTACTAGCGGGGTTTACAGATACGCAGTATTTT. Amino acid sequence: CASSQVLAGFTDTQYF.

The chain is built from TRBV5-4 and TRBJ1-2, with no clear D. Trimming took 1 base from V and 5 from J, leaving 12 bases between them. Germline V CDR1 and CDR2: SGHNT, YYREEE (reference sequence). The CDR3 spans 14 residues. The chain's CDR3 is CASSLKDLGYGYTF. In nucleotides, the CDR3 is TGTGCCAGCAGCTTGAAGGACTTAGGGTATGGCTACACCTTC.

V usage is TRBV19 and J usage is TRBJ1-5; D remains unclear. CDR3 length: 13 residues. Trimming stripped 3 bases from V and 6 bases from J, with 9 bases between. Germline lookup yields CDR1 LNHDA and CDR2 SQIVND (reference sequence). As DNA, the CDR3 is TGTGCCAGTAGTATGGAGGGAAGTCAGCCCCAGCATTTT. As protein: CASSMEGSQPQHF.

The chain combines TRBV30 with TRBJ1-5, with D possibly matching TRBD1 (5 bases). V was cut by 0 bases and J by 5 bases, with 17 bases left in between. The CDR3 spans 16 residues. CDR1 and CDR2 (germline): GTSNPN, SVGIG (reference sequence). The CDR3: CAWSVQLGGGHQPQHF. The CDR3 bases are TGTGCCTGGAGTGTACAGCTTGGGGGAGGACATCAGCCCCAGCATTTT.

The chain's CDR3 is CASSLNRGNEKLFF. CDR3 coding DNA: TGTGCCAGCAGTTTAAACCGGGGTAATGAAAAACTGTTTTTT. The rearrangement joins TRBV7-8 to TRBJ1-4; D uncertain. This CDR3 region has 14 residues. V gave up 6 bases and J gave up 4 bases, with 12 bases separating them. In germline, CDR1 is SGHVS, CDR2 FQNEAQ. Variable domain in full (rest from reference TRBV7-8 and TRBJ1-4): GAGVSQSPRYKVAKRGQDVALRCDPISGHVSLFWYQQALGQGPEFLTYFQNEAQLDKSGLPSDRFFAERPEGSVSTLKIQRTQQEDSAVYLCASSLNRGNEKLFFGSGTQLSVL.

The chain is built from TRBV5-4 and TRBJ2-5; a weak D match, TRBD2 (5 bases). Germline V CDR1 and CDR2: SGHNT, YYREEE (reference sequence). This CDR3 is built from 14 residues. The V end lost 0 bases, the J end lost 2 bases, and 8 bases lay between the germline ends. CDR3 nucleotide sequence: TGTGCCAGCAGCTTGGATGGGAGACAAGAGACCCAGTACTTC. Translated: CASSLDGRQETQYF.

The CDR3 DNA is TGTGCCAGCAGCCAGCTCGTTGTCACAGTCCTAACTGCCTATGGCTACACCTTC. Amino acids: CASSQLVVTVLTAYGYTF. The rearrangement uses TRBV11-3 and TRBJ1-2; D uncertain. The V end was cut by 5 bases, the J end by 4 bases, with 26 bases between. Germline CDR1 reads SGHNT; CDR2 reads YENEEA. The length of the CDR3 is 18 residues.

CDR3 coding DNA: TGTGCCAGCAGCCCTGGTGGCTCGCAAGAGACCCAGTACTTC. Encoded protein: CASSPGGSQETQYF. The V and J genes are TRBV11-3 and TRBJ2-5; D remains ambiguous. This CDR3 has 14 amino acids. Trimming took 5 bases from V and 2 from J, leaving 12 bases between them. Germline V gene sequence: CDR1 SGHNT, CDR2 YENEEA. The full variable domain, completed using reference TRBV11-3 and TRBJ2-5, is EAGVVQSPRYKIIEKKQPVAFWCNPISGHNTLYWYLQNLGQGPELLIRYENEEAVDDSQLPKDRFSAERLKGVDSTLKIQPAELGDSAVYLCASSPGGSQETQYFGPGTRLLVL.

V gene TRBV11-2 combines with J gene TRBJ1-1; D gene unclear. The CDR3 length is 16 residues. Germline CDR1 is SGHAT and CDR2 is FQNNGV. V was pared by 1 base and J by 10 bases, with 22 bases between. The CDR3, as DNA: TGTGCCAGCAGCTTAGTAACCTTAGGAGCCCCGGTAGGAGCTTTCTTT. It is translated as CASSLVTLGAPVGAFF.